The TCR beta chain under discussion was sequenced for a study of blood T cell repertoires in COVID-19. CDR3 length: 17 residues. V trimming: 0 bases; J trimming: 8 bases; junction bases outside the gene matches: 9. Germline loops: CDR1 SGHRS, CDR2 YFSETQ. Original data processing: Nucleated cell counts were estimated from reference gene primer amplification. Repertoires were generated with immunoSEQ multiplex PCR, while TCRdb's copy carries only in-frame clones and drops some. Clonal size and the V and J genes are those of that table, whereas D and trimming came from the DNA. The sample has some 220,000 clones, just under 85% seen once.

The J gene is TRBJ1-6, the V gene TRBV5-1; 9 positions agree with TRBD1. This TCR was sampled from a man aged 45-65 years with acute or convalescent COVID-19. Sequencing used peripheral blood. CDR3 sequence: CASSLVPTGGPDSPLHF. The CDR3 DNA is TGCGCCAGCAGCTTGGTCCCCACAGGGGGCCCTGATTCACCCCTCCACTTT. The full variable domain, in which reference TRBV5-1 and TRBJ1-6 provide the parts outside the CDR3, is KAGVTQTPRYLIKTRGQQVTLSCSPISGHRSVSWYQQTPGQGLQFLFEYFSETQRNKGNFPGRFSGRQFSNSRSEMNVSTLELGDSALYLCASSLVPTGGPDSPLHFGNGTRLTVT.